The 27 T cell receptor beta chains listed next were all sequenced from one sample in a study of blood T cell repertoires in COVID-19. Clones were read by immunoSEQ multiplex PCR, and TCRdb kept only the in-frame ones, dropping some. The sample lists fewer than 250,000 clones, around 83% occurring once. The sample comprised peripheral blood. The receptor set was obtained from a man between 50 and 59 years old with active or convalescent COVID-19.

This chain uses TRBV9 with TRBJ1-4; D is possibly TRBD1 (6 bases). This CDR3 contains 15 residues. With 3 bases removed from V and 4 bases from J, the gap between germline ends came to 13 bases. Germline V gene data show CDR1 as SGDLS and CDR2 as YYNGEE. CDR3 residues: CASSDSGASNEKLFF. CDR3 DNA: TGTGCCAGCAGCGATTCAGGGGCGAGTAATGAAAAACTGTTTTTT.

This chain connects TRBV11-2 to TRBJ1-2; D uncertain. V lost 6 bases, J lost 0 bases, and 20 bases lay in between. CDR1 is SGHAT, CDR2 FQNNGV, per germline. This CDR3 spans 17 amino acids. CDR3 bases: TGTGCCAGCAGAAACATCTTGGCAGGCCGCCCTAACTATGGCTACACCTTC. This gives the protein CASRNILAGRPNYGYTF.

In this sample, this clone turned up a few times. The chain couples TRBV2 to TRBJ1-4; TRBD1 is a possible D gene (5 bases). The V end lost 8 bases, the J end lost 7 bases, and 20 bases lay between the germline ends. This CDR3 comprises 15 residues. Germline lookup yields CDR1 SNHLY and CDR2 FYNNEI. CDR3 sequence reads: CASQLRAGGGEKLFF. Written as DNA, the CDR3 is TGTGCCAGCCAGCTCAGGGCTGGGGGAGGTGAAAAACTGTTTTTT.

The rearrangement links TRBV10-1 to TRBJ2-5; 7 nucleotides agree with TRBD2. CDR3 size: 14 residues. Germline V gene sequence: CDR1 WNHNN, CDR2 SYGVQD (reference sequence). Germline trimming cut 0 bases from V and 5 bases from J; bases unmatched to any gene: 3. As DNA, the CDR3 is TGCGCCAGCAGTGAGTCTGGGCGGGAGGAGACCCAGTACTTC. This encodes CASSESGREETQYF.

The chain links TRBV3-1 (or the pseudogene TRBV3-2) to TRBJ1-5, with D possibly TRBD1 on 5 matching bases. CDR1 is LGHDT, CDR2 YNNKEL, per germline (reference sequence). This CDR3 is 13 amino acids long. V shed 8 bases and J shed 2 bases, with 10 bases lying between them. The CDR3 region has the DNA TGTGCCAGCGGGGGGACCGGCAATCAGCCCCAGCATTTT. Encoded protein: CASGGTGNQPQHF.

The V and J genes are TRBV3-1 (or the pseudogene TRBV3-2) and TRBJ2-1; D is possibly TRBD2 (5 bases). Germline-derived CDR1 and CDR2 are LGHDT and YNNKEL (reference sequence). Trimming cost V 0 bases and J 5 bases, with 14 bases left between them. The CDR3 spans 16 residues. This CDR3 reads CASSQEWRADNNEQFF. In DNA form, the CDR3 reads TGTGCCAGCAGCCAAGAATGGCGGGCCGACAACAATGAGCAGTTCTTC.

The chain uses TRBV20-1 and TRBJ2-5; 11 nucleotides agree with TRBD2. The CDR3 runs 14 residues. V was pared by 6 bases and J by 5 bases, with 8 bases of the junction left unmatched. The germline CDR1 and CDR2 sequences are DFQATT and SNEGSKA (reference sequence). DNA of the CDR3: TGCAGTGCGAGTAGCGGGGGGGCCTTGGAGACCCAGTACTTC. Protein: CSASSGGALETQYF.

V is TRBV10-3 and J is TRBJ1-2, with D maybe TRBD1 (5 bases). Germline CDR1 and CDR2: ENHRY and SYGVKD. Between the trimmed V and J ends, which lost 3 bases and 8 bases, there was a span of 16 bases. The CDR3 totals 14 residues. The CDR3 spells CAISDPVGEGGYTF. The CDR3 DNA is TGTGCCATCAGTGACCCGGTAGGGGAGGGGGGCTACACCTTC.

The V and J genes are TRBV5-4 and TRBJ2-1, with D unclear. Looked up from germline, CDR1 is SGHNT and CDR2 is YYREEE (reference sequence). Trimming took off 1 base at V and 5 bases at J, with 7 bases between the two ends. The CDR3 contains 13 residues. The CDR3 nucleotides are TGTGCCAGCAGCTTGATGCTAGACAATGAGCAGTTCTTC. Amino acids: CASSLMLDNEQFF.

The CDR3 reads CASSQAGGREKLFF. CDR3 nucleotides: TGTGCCAGCAGCCAAGCCGGGGGTAGGGAAAAACTGTTTTTT. The gene calls are TRBV11-2 and TRBJ1-4, with TRBD1 as a possible D gene (5 bases). The germline CDR1 and CDR2 sequences are SGHAT and FQNNGV. The CDR3 sequence is 14 residues long. Trimming took 5 bases from V and 8 from J, leaving 15 bases between them.

The rearrangement uses TRBV12-5 and TRBJ2-3; D perhaps matches TRBD1 (6 bases). Germline V gives CDR1 LGHNT, CDR2 FRNRAP. CDR3 size: 15 residues. V lost 5 bases to trimming and J lost 7 bases, with 19 bases between them. The CDR3 nucleotides are TGTGCTAGTGGTCCCAACAGGGCAACAGTATATACGCAGTATTTT. Protein sequence: CASGPNRATVYTQYF.

This clone was observed a handful of times. J is TRBJ2-1 and V is TRBV29-1, with a weak D call TRBD2 (6 bases). Trimming stripped 5 bases from V and 8 bases from J, with 13 bases between. This CDR3 contains 12 residues. Germline V gives CDR1 SQVTM, CDR2 ANQGSEA. As DNA, the CDR3 is TGCAGCGTTAGTCGGGGCGGGGATGAGCAGTTCTTC. Protein: CSVSRGGDEQFF.

This chain joins TRBV11-2 and TRBJ1-6; a possible D gene is TRBD1 (5 bases). This CDR3 is built from 15 residues. Germline V lookup: CDR1 SGHAT, CDR2 FQNNGV. V was pared by 1 base and J by 7 bases, with 11 bases between. CDR3 in DNA: TGTGCCAGCAGCTTAGTCGGGGGTTGGAATTCACCCCTCCACTTT. Encoded protein: CASSLVGGWNSPLHF.

The genes are TRBV5-4 and TRBJ2-5, with 11 bases aligning to TRBD1. J lost 1 base, V lost 3 bases, and 2 bases had no gene match. Per the germline V gene, CDR1 is SGHNT and CDR2 is YYREEE (reference sequence). CDR3 length equals 15 residues. The CDR3 reads CASSWGQGVQETQYF. In nucleotides, the CDR3 is TGTGCCAGCAGCTGGGGACAGGGGGTCCAAGAGACCCAGTACTTC.

This chain joins TRBV9 and TRBJ2-1, with unresolved D. V lost 0 bases to trimming and J lost 0 bases, with 10 bases between them. Germline CDR1 is SGDLS and CDR2 is YYNGEE. The CDR3 loop spans 16 amino acids. CDR3: CASSVEAYSSYNEQFF. As DNA, the CDR3 is TGTGCCAGCAGCGTAGAGGCTTACAGCTCCTACAATGAGCAGTTCTTC.

The J gene is TRBJ2-1, the V gene TRBV5-5, with 15 bases identical to TRBD2. The CDR3 covers 17 residues. The ends lost 4 bases at V and 4 bases at J; junction bases unmatched: 6. Germline V gene data show CDR1 as SGHKS and CDR2 as YYEKEE (reference sequence). The CDR3: CASSPGLAGGLYNEQFF. CDR3 nucleotides: TGTGCCAGCAGCCCCGGACTAGCGGGGGGGCTGTACAATGAGCAGTTCTTC. Full variable domain (outside the CDR3, taken from reference TRBV5-5 and TRBJ2-1): DAGVTQSPTHLIKTRGQQVTLRCSPISGHKSVSWYQQVLGQGPQFIFQYYEKEERGRGNFPDRFSARQFPNYSSELNVNALLLGDSALYLCASSPGLAGGLYNEQFFGPGTRLTVL.

The chain combines TRBV4-3 with TRBJ2-5, with 10 positions matching TRBD2. Looked up from germline, CDR1 is LGHNA and CDR2 is YSLEER. Trimming took 0 bases from V and 5 from J; bases not matched to a gene: 12. The CDR3 loop spans 18 amino acids. CDR3 DNA sequence: TGCGCCAGCAGCCAAGATTGGTCGCCCAGCGGGGGGGCCGAGACCCAGTACTTC. It specifies CASSQDWSPSGGAETQYF.

The genes are TRBV2 and TRBJ2-3; D ambiguous. The CDR3 is made up of 14 amino acids. Germline V gene lookup returns CDR1 SNHLY and CDR2 FYNNEI. V was clipped by 4 bases and J by 6 bases, with 14 bases between them. CDR3 amino acids: CASSGPSSADTQYF. The DNA of the CDR3 is TGTGCCAGCAGTGGACCATCCTCAGCGGATACGCAGTATTTT.

The table lists this clone with a count of one. The rearrangement joins TRBV6-5 to TRBJ2-2, with D perhaps TRBD1 (8 bases). V lost 7 bases and J lost 6, with 18 bases in between. The CDR3 covers 15 residues. In germline, CDR1 is MNHEY, CDR2 SVGAGI. CDR3 nucleotides: TGTGCCAGCACGGGAGGCAGGGGGCTTTCCGGGGAGCTGTTTTTT. Translated, it gives CASTGGRGLSGELFF.

The V gene is TRBV28, the J gene TRBJ2-1; the match to TRBD2 covers 12 bases. This CDR3 spans 16 amino acids. Per germline, CDR1 MDHEN and CDR2 SYDVKM. Trimming at V came to 6 bases and at J to 2 bases, leaving 5 bases not matched to a gene. CDR3 amino acids: CASSRTSGGTYNEQFF. In DNA form, the CDR3 reads TGTGCCAGCAGCCGAACTAGCGGGGGGACCTACAATGAGCAGTTCTTC. The whole variable domain, remainder taken from reference TRBV28 and TRBJ2-1, is DVKVTQSSRYLVKRTGEKVFLECVQDMDHENMFWYRQDPGLGLRLIYFSYDVKMKEKGDIPEGYSVSREKKERFSLILESASTNQTSMYLCASSRTSGGTYNEQFFGPGTRLTVL.

The chain couples TRBV19 to TRBJ2-1; D gene uncertain. V shed 3 bases and J shed 2 bases, with 2 bases lying between them. The CDR3 has 12 residues. Germline V gives CDR1 LNHDA, CDR2 SQIVND (reference sequence). CDR3 coding DNA: TGTGCCAGTAGTATCACCTACAATGAGCAGTTCTTC. It specifies CASSITYNEQFF.

This sequence joins TRBV5-4 and TRBJ2-6; 8 bases map to TRBD1. V gave up 0 bases and J gave up 1 base; unmatched junction bases: 6. This CDR3 is built from 18 residues. Germline CDR1 reads SGHNT; CDR2 reads YYREEE (reference sequence). In DNA form, the CDR3 reads TGTGCCAGCAGCTTGGTACAGGGGGGCTGGTCTGGGGCCAACGTCCTGACTTTC. Its translation: CASSLVQGGWSGANVLTF.

This rearrangement joins TRBV7-3 to TRBJ1-6; 11 bases agree with TRBD1. The CDR3 length is 14 residues. Per the germline V gene, CDR1 is SGHTA and CDR2 is FQGTGA. The ends lost 4 bases at V and 9 bases at J; junction bases unmatched: 2. The CDR3 sequence: CASSSGTGGSPLHF. CDR3 bases: TGTGCCAGCAGCTCCGGGACAGGGGGTTCACCCCTCCACTTT.

This clone was seen a few times. The J gene is TRBJ1-6, the V gene TRBV5-4, with 8 bases lining up with TRBD1. The CDR3 sequence is 16 residues long. The J segment lost 8 bases and the V segment lost 0 bases, leaving 7 bases of the junction unmatched. The germline V gene encodes CDR1 SGHNT and CDR2 YYREEE (reference sequence). DNA of the CDR3: TGTGCCAGCAGCTTGGGGGGACAGGCTGGGCATTCACCCCTCCACTTT. Translation: CASSLGGQAGHSPLHF.

The chain carries TRBV30 and TRBJ2-7, with a weak D call TRBD1 (5 bases). Germline V gene lookup returns CDR1 GTSNPN and CDR2 SVGIG (reference sequence). The V and J ends lost 2 bases and 1 base respectively, with 18 bases between them. The length of the CDR3 is 16 residues. The CDR3: CAWSRGRARTSYEQYF. The CDR3 DNA is TGTGCCTGGAGTAGGGGCCGCGCCCGCACGTCCTACGAGCAGTACTTC. Variable domain in full (rest from reference TRBV30 and TRBJ2-7): SQTIHQWPATLVQPVGSPLSLECTVEGTSNPNLYWYRQAAGRGLQLLFYSVGIGQISSEVPQNLSASRPQDRQFILSSKKLLLSDSGFYLCAWSRGRARTSYEQYFGPGTRLTVT.

The chain is built from TRBV6-2 or TRBV6-3 and TRBJ2-2; D is unclear. This CDR3 contains 14 residues. Deletions cut 0 bases from V and 3 bases from J, with 5 bases between. The germline V gene has CDR1 MNHEY and CDR2 SVGEGT. The CDR3 sequence is CASSYSSHTGELFF. The CDR3 DNA reads TGTGCCAGCAGTTACTCGAGCCACACCGGGGAGCTGTTTTTT.

This clone was seen only once. The V gene is TRBV19, the J gene TRBJ2-1, with D possibly being TRBD2 (5 bases). Germline V CDR1 and CDR2: LNHDA, SQIVND (reference sequence). The CDR3 totals 17 residues. V was clipped by 2 bases and J by 5 bases, with 19 bases between them. The CDR3 region has the DNA TGTGCCAGTAGTATATCAAGTAGCGTCTTTGGGAACAATGAGCAGTTCTTC. Its protein is CASSISSSVFGNNEQFF.